The text below deals with one T cell receptor beta chain. The V and J ends lost 1 base and 8 bases respectively, with 11 bases between them. Germline V gene sequence: CDR1 SNHLY, CDR2 FYNNEI. The CDR3 is made up of 13 amino acids. The sample is drawn from a study of OX40 agonist ivuxolimab in advanced cancers. Method: immunoSEQ multiplex PCR; TCRdb's copy keeps in-frame clones and lacks some. The table shows 80,000 to 100,000 clones, with approximately 93% occurring only once. This specimen consisted of CD4+ or CD8+ T cells sorted from blood, obtained in a trial of the OX40 agonist ivuxolimab. This TCR was sampled from an adult with an advanced solid tumor such as melanoma, head and neck, liver or kidney cancer. The chain joins TRBV2 to TRBJ1-2; D call uncertain. The CDR3 nucleotides read TGTGCCAGCAGTGAAGGTGCGGTCTACGGCTACACCTTC. It translates to CASSEGAVYGYTF.